What follows are 16 T cell receptor beta chains derived from one specimen sequenced in a study of OX40 agonist ivuxolimab in advanced cancers. The method behind the library was the immunoSEQ multiplex PCR assay. TCRdb obtained this table from immuneACCESS and retained in-frame rearrangements with V and J assigned. These tables miss some clones; where compared with another copy, unresolved V genes account for less than half of the shortfall, and the remainder is unexplained. The sample data list some 99,000 clones, and roughly nine tenths of these were observed just once. In total, the top ten clones hold approximately 0.5% of the sample. The source material was CD4+ or CD8+ T cells sorted from blood, sampled in a trial of the OX40 agonist ivuxolimab. The receptors stem from an adult with an advanced solid tumor such as melanoma, head and neck, liver or kidney cancer.

This clone was detected only a few times. The gene calls are TRBV7-8 and TRBJ1-2; 7 bases line up with TRBD1. V lost 5 bases and J lost 8; bases outside the gene matches: 8. This CDR3 contains 13 residues. Germline assignment: CDR1 SGHVS and CDR2 FQNEAQ. In DNA form, the CDR3 reads TGTGCCAGCAGCGGAGACAGGGTGCGGGGCTACACCTTC. Encoded protein: CASSGDRVRGYTF.

V gene TRBV7-9 combines with J gene TRBJ1-2, with D perhaps matching TRBD1 (6 bases). The CDR3 runs 16 residues. CDR1 and CDR2 (germline): SEHNR, FQNEAQ (reference sequence). Trimming stripped 0 bases from V and 8 bases from J, with 19 bases between. This CDR3 is CASSLASAGAPLGYTF. CDR3 nucleotide sequence: TGTGCCAGCAGCTTAGCGTCGGCAGGGGCCCCCCTAGGCTACACCTTC.

The CDR3 DNA reads TGTGCCAGCAGCCTCCTCGCCGCGCATAACTATGGCTACACCTTC. Encoded protein: CASSLLAAHNYGYTF. This rearrangement joins TRBV28 to TRBJ1-2, with no clear D. Trimming removed 6 bases from V and 1 base from J, with 15 bases in between. This CDR3 has 15 amino acids. The germline V gene has CDR1 MDHEN and CDR2 SYDVKM.

This chain joins TRBV7-8 and TRBJ1-5; no clear D gene. The CDR3 sequence is 14 residues long. In germline, CDR1 is SGHVS, CDR2 FQNEAQ. V lost 2 bases and J lost 7, with 12 bases in between. CDR3 DNA: TGTGCCAGCAGCTTATCTAGAGGGTACCAGCCCCAGCATTTT. Its translation: CASSLSRGYQPQHF. The full variable domain, completed using reference TRBV7-8 and TRBJ1-5, is GAGVSQSPRYKVAKRGQDVALRCDPISGHVSLFWYQQALGQGPEFLTYFQNEAQLDKSGLPSDRFFAERPEGSVSTLKIQRTQQEDSAVYLCASSLSRGYQPQHFGDGTRLSIL.

The rearrangement joins TRBV19 to TRBJ1-2, with 7 bases lining up with TRBD1. CDR1 and CDR2 from the germline V gene are LNHDA and SQIVND (reference sequence). Trimming at V came to 6 bases and at J to 10 bases, leaving 8 bases not matched to a gene. The CDR3 covers 12 residues. The CDR3 coding sequence is TGTGCCAGTAGCGTCCGGACAGGAATCTACACCTTC. It specifies CASSVRTGIYTF. The whole variable domain, remainder taken from reference TRBV19 and TRBJ1-2, is DGGITQSPKYLFRKEGQNVTLSCEQNLNHDAMYWYRQDPGQGLRLIYYSQIVNDFQKGDIAEGYSVSREKKESFPLTVTSAQKNPTAFYLCASSVRTGIYTFGSGTRLTVV.

This chain's CDR3 is CASSTGQGDNYGYTF. The CDR3 nucleotides read TGCGCCAGCAGCACCGGACAGGGGGATAACTATGGCTACACCTTC. V usage is TRBV5-1 and J usage is TRBJ1-2; 10 bases align to TRBD1. The CDR3 contains 15 residues. The V gene end was trimmed by 4 bases and the J gene end by 1 base; junction bases not matched to a gene: 4. Germline CDR1 SGHRS, CDR2 YFSETQ.

The chain links TRBV28 to TRBJ2-7; the match to TRBD2 covers 7 bases. The V and J ends lost 8 bases and 0 bases, in that order; junction bases with no gene match: 10. The CDR3 contains 15 residues. The germline V gene encodes CDR1 MDHEN and CDR2 SYDVKM. The DNA of the CDR3 is TGTGCCAGCTCAGGAGCGGGGCTCAGCTCCTACGAGCAGTACTTC. Protein: CASSGAGLSSYEQYF. The full variable domain, with the rest looked up from reference TRBV28 and TRBJ2-7, is DVKVTQSSRYLVKRTGEKVFLECVQDMDHENMFWYRQDPGLGLRLIYFSYDVKMKEKGDIPEGYSVSREKKERFSLILESASTNQTSMYLCASSGAGLSSYEQYFGPGTRLTVT.

The chain joins TRBV2 to TRBJ1-4; TRBD1 might be the D (6 bases). The germline V and J ends were trimmed by 5 bases and 8 bases, with 18 bases remaining between them. The CDR3 totals 15 residues. Germline V gene lookup returns CDR1 SNHLY and CDR2 FYNNEI. The CDR3 protein is CASSSPGTLGEKLFF. The DNA for the CDR3 is TGTGCCAGCAGTAGCCCCGGGACATTGGGGGAAAAACTGTTTTTT.

The chain recombines TRBV5-1 with TRBJ2-5; 9 positions match TRBD1. The CDR3 runs 14 residues. Germline assignment: CDR1 SGHRS and CDR2 YFSETQ. The J segment lost 5 bases and the V segment lost 3 bases, leaving 5 bases of the junction unmatched. CDR3 amino acids: CASSYADRGETQYF. In DNA, the CDR3 is TGCGCCAGCAGCTACGCAGACAGGGGGGAGACCCAGTACTTC.

V is TRBV7-2 and J is TRBJ1-2; 8 bases agree with TRBD1. J lost 7 bases, V lost 8 bases, and 12 bases had no gene match. From germline, CDR1 is SGHTA and CDR2 FQGNSA. The CDR3 consists of 14 residues. CDR3 DNA sequence: TGTGCCAGCCCAAAGGGCAGGGGGCGATCTGGCTACACCTTC. Encoded protein: CASPKGRGRSGYTF.

In this sample, this clone turned up once. This chain uses TRBV6-5 with TRBJ1-4, with D possibly being TRBD1 (5 bases). The CDR3 is 14 residues long. Germline values: CDR1 MNHEY, CDR2 SVGAGI. The V gene lost 8 bases and the J gene lost 6 bases, with 16 bases spanning the gap. The CDR3 region has the DNA TGTGCCAGCGGAAGTTCACAGGTACATGAAAAACTGTTTTTT. Protein sequence: CASGSSQVHEKLFF.

The genes are TRBV18 and TRBJ1-4; 11 bases are shared with TRBD1. The CDR3 is 15 amino acids. CDR1 and CDR2 (germline): KGHSH, LQKENI. V gave up 3 bases and J gave up 7 bases; unmatched junction bases: 4. DNA of the CDR3: TGTGCCAGCTCACCTGGGACAGGGGGTGGTGAAAAACTGTTTTTT. It yields the protein CASSPGTGGGEKLFF.

The chain has TRBV5-1 and TRBJ2-7; D might be TRBD2 (6 bases). The V end was cut by 1 base, the J end by 5 bases, with 16 bases between. Germline CDR1 and CDR2: SGHRS and YFSETQ. CDR3 length equals 15 residues. In nucleotides, the CDR3 is TGCGCCAGCAGCTTGTTAAATAGGGGAGGCCACGAGCAGTACTTC. It specifies CASSLLNRGGHEQYF.

The V and J genes are TRBV5-4 and TRBJ2-7; no definite D call. Germline V gene lookup returns CDR1 SGHNT and CDR2 YYREEE (reference sequence). This CDR3 contains 14 residues. Trimming removed 2 bases at V and 0 bases at J, with 9 bases between. CDR3: CASSFGRHSYEQYF. The DNA for the CDR3 is TGTGCCAGCAGCTTCGGACGGCACTCCTACGAGCAGTACTTC.

In regard to this clone: Mismatch with germline at one junction end may stem from a read error. The chain recombines TRBV7-2 with TRBJ2-5, with D perhaps TRBD1 or TRBD2 (6 bases each). The CDR3 spans 16 residues. Per germline, CDR1 SGHTA and CDR2 FQGNSA. CDR3 sequence: CASTLEGGQGEETQYF. Here the CDR3 DNA reads TGTGCCAGCACCTTAGAAGGGGGGCAGGGAGAAGAGACCCAGTACTTC.

The chain uses TRBV27 and TRBJ2-7; weak D call: TRBD2 (7 bases). This CDR3 is built from 16 residues. The V end was cut by 6 bases, the J end by 4 bases, with 22 bases between. Germline values: CDR1 MNHEY, CDR2 SMNVEV (reference sequence). The CDR3 is CASSLIGGGASYEQYF. In nucleotides, the CDR3 is TGTGCCAGCAGCCTAATCGGAGGGGGGGCGAGTTACGAGCAGTACTTC.